This T cell receptor beta chain was found in a study of blood T cell repertoires in COVID-19. Study overall: The study drew acute and convalescent COVID-19 samples from the United States, Italy and Spain. T cells, B-cell-depleted T cells, or PBMCs provided the cDNA or gDNA that served as material.

Per the original data handling: Amplification from reference gene primers served as the basis for estimated nucleated cell counts. Here immunoSEQ multiplex PCR was the method, and the copy in TCRdb shows in-frame clones only, minus some. V and J calls and clone size are given by that table; D and trimming were obtained from the DNA. Of 110,000 or so clones listed, more than 75% are singletons. Germline loops: CDR1 MGHRA, CDR2 YSYEKL. The V gene end was trimmed by 4 bases and the J gene end by 5 bases; junction bases not matched to a gene: 5. The CDR3 covers 15 residues. The clonotype comes from a man in his forties with acute or convalescent COVID-19. J is TRBJ1-6 and V is TRBV4-1, with 7 nucleotides matching TRBD1. Sequencing input: peripheral blood. DNA of the CDR3: TGCGCCAGCAGCCTGTACCAGGGGGATAATTCACCCCTCCACTTT. Translation: CASSLYQGDNSPLHF.